This T cell receptor beta chain comes out of a study of OX40 agonist ivuxolimab in advanced cancers. Study in general: The patients received ivuxolimab by intravenous route every 2 weeks at 0.01 to 10 mg/kg. Study conclusions and caveats: CD4+ T cells averaged fewer expanded clones than CD8+ T cells.

As concerns this clone: Its antigen is unknown.

Some clones are missing from TCRdb's copy, which holds only in-frame ones; the method was immunoSEQ multiplex PCR. The sample holds about 54,000 clones; approximately 90% are singletons and the top ten take 10% to 15%. The junction had 13 bases not matched to a gene; V was cut back by 6 bases and J by 5 bases. The CDR3 length is 15 residues. Germline values: CDR1 MNHNS, CDR2 SASEGT. Prior autoimmune disease or systemic immunosuppression barred patients. This TCR came from an adult with an advanced solid tumor such as melanoma, head and neck, liver or kidney cancer. The V call is TRBV6-1, the J call TRBJ2-7; 7 bases agree with TRBD1. Sequencing used CD4+ or CD8+ T cells sorted from blood, obtained in a trial of the OX40 agonist ivuxolimab. CDR3 sequence reads: CASRPGAGGIDEQYF. CDR3 bases: TGTGCCAGCAGACCCGGGGCAGGGGGAATCGACGAGCAGTACTTC.